These T cell receptor beta chains were read from a single sample in a study of beta chain features in type 1 diabetes. Profiled with immunoSEQ multiplex PCR; TCRdb holds only in-frame clones, not every one. The sample includes about 650,000 clones, about an eighth seen only once; the top ten take more than 0.1%. The sample was naive CD4+ T cells from blood. The receptor source for this set is a man aged 25-40 years with type 1 diabetes. Each CDR3 is given without its conserved first and last residue.

j_call: TRBJ1-2
cdr3_length: 13
v_call: TRBV7-8
cdr3_aa: ASSLGLRQNYGYT

j_call: TRBJ1-6
cdr3_length: 11
v_call: TRBV7-8
cdr3_aa: ASSLDGDGWLH

j_call: TRBJ2-6
cdr3_length: 17
v_call: TRBV15
cdr3_aa: ATSRGHGTGDSGANVLT

j_call: TRBJ1-2
cdr3_length: 10
v_call: TRBV10-3
cdr3_aa: AISAPVGGYT

j_call: TRBJ2-3
cdr3_length: 12
v_call: TRBV5-1
cdr3_aa: ASSLDYSTDTQY

j_call: TRBJ2-5
cdr3_length: 13
v_call: TRBV28
cdr3_aa: ASSKRTSGGNFQY

j_call: TRBJ2-5
cdr3_length: 14
v_call: TRBV7-2
cdr3_aa: ASAGTSGGGGETQY

j_call: TRBJ2-1
cdr3_length: 13
v_call: TRBV7-3
cdr3_aa: ASSYSGGSYNEQF

j_call: TRBJ1-1
cdr3_length: 13
v_call: TRBV25-1
cdr3_aa: ASNPGWVPNTEAF

j_call: TRBJ1-1
cdr3_length: 11
v_call: TRBV6-6
cdr3_aa: ASSYSRGGEAF

j_call: TRBJ2-7
cdr3_length: 15
v_call: TRBV7-9
cdr3_aa: ASSSFYLSGTGSEQY

j_call: TRBJ2-1
cdr3_length: 16
v_call: TRBV19
cdr3_aa: ASSNPEGSGVIYNEQF

j_call: TRBJ1-6
cdr3_length: 13
v_call: TRBV5-4
cdr3_aa: ASSLGGAPASPLH

j_call: TRBJ1-2
cdr3_length: 11
v_call: TRBV25-1
cdr3_aa: ASSVTGLHGYT

j_call: TRBJ2-4
cdr3_length: 9
v_call: TRBV2
cdr3_aa: ASRDLNIQY

j_call: TRBJ2-5
cdr3_length: 10
v_call: TRBV7-2
cdr3_aa: ASSLALKTQY

j_call: TRBJ2-4
cdr3_length: 11
v_call: TRBV11-3
cdr3_aa: ASSFGAKNIQY

j_call: TRBJ2-7
cdr3_length: 11
v_call: TRBV10-2
cdr3_aa: ASTPQQEYEQY

j_call: TRBJ2-3
cdr3_length: 11
v_call: TRBV5-1
cdr3_aa: ASSSARSDTQY

j_call: TRBJ1-4
cdr3_length: 15
v_call: TRBV9
cdr3_aa: ASSAGARDSSNEKLF

j_call: TRBJ1-1
cdr3_length: 12
v_call: TRBV5-1
cdr3_aa: ASSSPDRADEAF

j_call: TRBJ1-6
cdr3_length: 13
v_call: TRBV11-1
cdr3_aa: ASSFPGTGNSPLH

j_call: TRBJ1-6
cdr3_length: 14
v_call: TRBV7-9
cdr3_aa: ASSSQGTSYNSPLH

j_call: TRBJ1-4
cdr3_length: 13
v_call: TRBV7-9
cdr3_aa: ASTPSGGGNEKLF

j_call: TRBJ1-6
cdr3_length: 14
v_call: TRBV9
cdr3_aa: ASSLGLAAGNSPLH

j_call: TRBJ1-1
cdr3_length: 12
v_call: TRBV5-1
cdr3_aa: ASSLGRENTEAF

j_call: TRBJ1-6
cdr3_length: 13
v_call: TRBV7-2
cdr3_aa: ASSAPGGGHSPLH

j_call: TRBJ2-3
cdr3_length: 11
v_call: TRBV25-1
cdr3_aa: ATGRARADTQY

j_call: TRBJ1-2
cdr3_length: 14
v_call: TRBV18
cdr3_aa: ASSHSTGMDNYGYT

j_call: TRBJ2-5
cdr3_length: 11
v_call: TRBV6-5
cdr3_aa: ASSSMGLETQY